The sequence of this TCR beta chain was determined in a study of shared clonotypes between healthy human individuals. As concerns this clone: Antigen: not known.

Germline V gives CDR1 KGHSH, CDR2 LQKENI. Trimming took 2 bases from V and 8 from J, leaving 13 bases between them. The length of the CDR3 is 14 residues. Notes on the study in general: An anticipated effect of sequencing depth on clonotype sharing among donors was recognized. When naive CD4 clonotypes were compared across a few donors, 4% to 5.5% were shared. What rarefaction showed was incomplete sorted-subset sequencing despite large depth.

Genomic DNA of each subset was evenly split across several immunoSEQ plates. Using immunoSEQ multiplex PCR, the repertoire was profiled, and TCRdb retains in-frame clones only, with some absent. Among 650,000 to 800,000 clones, 72% were seen once, and the ten largest hold approximately 2%. The receptor comes from a woman between 25 and 40 years old in good health. This chain uses TRBV18 with TRBJ2-1; D may be TRBD1 or TRBD2 (5 bases each). Specimen: memory CD4+ T cells sorted from blood. This sample's subset: CD45RA-negative fraction. The CDR3, as DNA: TGTGCCAGCTCACCAACCAGGGACGGGGATGAGCAGTTCTTC. Amino acids: CASSPTRDGDEQFF.